The present T cell receptor beta chain was sequenced within a study of shared T cell receptors in the human thymus. TCRdb's copy holds only in-frame clones and misses some; the assay was immunoSEQ multiplex PCR. The sample gives some 700,000 clones, around nine tenths of which show up once; about 0.01% is in the top ten. Per germline, CDR1 SGHRS and CDR2 YFSETQ. This CDR3 has 15 amino acids. V gave up 2 bases and J gave up 1 base, with 13 bases separating them. This sample was also put to use in a study of human thymus T cells. That publication notes: Healthy Finnish infants undergoing corrective surgery for congenital heart defects were used as donors. In corrective heart surgery, resections were taken, and these provided the thymus tissue. Seemingly biased V and J gene usage marked thymic and blood repertoires. Related research described strongly overlapping thymic repertoires in unrelated people.

This clonotype originated in a boy younger than two with a congenital heart defect. The sequenced material came from thymocytes. The chain employs TRBV5-1 and TRBJ2-7; D might be TRBD1 (6 bases). The CDR3 sequence is CASSLMTGESYEQYF. CDR3 coding DNA: TGCGCCAGCAGCTTAATGACAGGAGAGTCCTACGAGCAGTACTTC.